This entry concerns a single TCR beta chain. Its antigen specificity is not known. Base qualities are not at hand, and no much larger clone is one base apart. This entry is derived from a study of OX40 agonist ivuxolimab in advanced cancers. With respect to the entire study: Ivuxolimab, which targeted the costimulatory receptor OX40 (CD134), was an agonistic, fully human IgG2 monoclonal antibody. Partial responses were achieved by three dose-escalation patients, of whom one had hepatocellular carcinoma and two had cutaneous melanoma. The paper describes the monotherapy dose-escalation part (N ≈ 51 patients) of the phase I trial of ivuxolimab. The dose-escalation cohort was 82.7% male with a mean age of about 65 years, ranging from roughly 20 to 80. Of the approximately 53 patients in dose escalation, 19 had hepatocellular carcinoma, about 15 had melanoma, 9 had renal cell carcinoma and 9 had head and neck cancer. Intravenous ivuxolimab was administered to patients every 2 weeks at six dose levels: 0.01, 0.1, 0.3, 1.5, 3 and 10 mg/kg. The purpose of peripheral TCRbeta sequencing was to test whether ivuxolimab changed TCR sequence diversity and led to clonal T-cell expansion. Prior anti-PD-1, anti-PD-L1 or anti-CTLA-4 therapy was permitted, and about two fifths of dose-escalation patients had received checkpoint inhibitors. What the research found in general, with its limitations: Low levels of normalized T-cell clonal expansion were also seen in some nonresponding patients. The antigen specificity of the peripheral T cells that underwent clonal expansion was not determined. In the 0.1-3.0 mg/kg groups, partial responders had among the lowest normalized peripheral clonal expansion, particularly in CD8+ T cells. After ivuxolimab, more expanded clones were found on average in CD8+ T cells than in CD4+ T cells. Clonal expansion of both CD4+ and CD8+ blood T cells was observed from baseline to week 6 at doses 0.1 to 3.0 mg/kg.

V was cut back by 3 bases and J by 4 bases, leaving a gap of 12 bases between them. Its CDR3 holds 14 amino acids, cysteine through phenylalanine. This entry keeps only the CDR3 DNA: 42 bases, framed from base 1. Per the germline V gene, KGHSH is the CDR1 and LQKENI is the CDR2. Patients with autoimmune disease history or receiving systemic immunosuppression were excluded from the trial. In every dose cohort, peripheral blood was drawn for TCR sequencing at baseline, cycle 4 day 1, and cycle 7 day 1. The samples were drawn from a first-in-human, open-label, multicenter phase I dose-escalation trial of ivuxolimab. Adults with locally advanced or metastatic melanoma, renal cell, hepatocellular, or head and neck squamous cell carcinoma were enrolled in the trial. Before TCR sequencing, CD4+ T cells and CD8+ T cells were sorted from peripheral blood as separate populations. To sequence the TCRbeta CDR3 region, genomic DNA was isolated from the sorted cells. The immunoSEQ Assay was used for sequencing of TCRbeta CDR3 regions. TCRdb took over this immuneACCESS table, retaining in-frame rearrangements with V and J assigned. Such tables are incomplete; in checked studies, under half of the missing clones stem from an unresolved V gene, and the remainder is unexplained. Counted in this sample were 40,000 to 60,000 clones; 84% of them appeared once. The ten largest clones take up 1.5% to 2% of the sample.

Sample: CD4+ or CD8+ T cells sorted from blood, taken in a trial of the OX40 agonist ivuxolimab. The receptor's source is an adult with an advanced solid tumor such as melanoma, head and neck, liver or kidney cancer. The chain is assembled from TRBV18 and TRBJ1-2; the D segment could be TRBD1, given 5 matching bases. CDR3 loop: CASSPFVDTYGYTF. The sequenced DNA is TGTGCCAGCTCACCCTTCGTGGACACCTATGGCTACACCTTC.